This T cell receptor beta chain was recorded in a study of shared clonotypes between healthy human individuals. The study's findings and limits: Blood alone was sampled, and tissue repertoires likely differ.

All donors were healthy HIV-negative adults lacking recent acute infections or vaccinations. To note about this clone: Its specificity is unknown.

Method: immunoSEQ multiplex PCR; TCRdb's copy keeps in-frame clones and lacks some. The sample consists of 850,000 to 1,100,000 clones, roughly 77% of them appearing once. Germline CDR1 and CDR2: GTSNPN and SVGIG (reference sequence). The V and J ends lost 2 bases and 12 bases, in that order; junction bases with no gene match: 9. The CDR3 is made up of 12 amino acids. The receptor was isolated from a man between 18 and 29 years old in good health. Some clones in this sample may be carry-over from other donors' samples. V usage is TRBV30 and J usage is TRBJ2-7; TRBD2 matches at 8 bases. Sequencing was performed on memory CD4+ T cells from PBMCs. Noted subset: CD45RA-negative fraction. The CDR3 DNA reads TGTGCCTGGAGTCAACCTCGCGGGAGGACGTACTTC. This gives the protein CAWSQPRGRTYF.